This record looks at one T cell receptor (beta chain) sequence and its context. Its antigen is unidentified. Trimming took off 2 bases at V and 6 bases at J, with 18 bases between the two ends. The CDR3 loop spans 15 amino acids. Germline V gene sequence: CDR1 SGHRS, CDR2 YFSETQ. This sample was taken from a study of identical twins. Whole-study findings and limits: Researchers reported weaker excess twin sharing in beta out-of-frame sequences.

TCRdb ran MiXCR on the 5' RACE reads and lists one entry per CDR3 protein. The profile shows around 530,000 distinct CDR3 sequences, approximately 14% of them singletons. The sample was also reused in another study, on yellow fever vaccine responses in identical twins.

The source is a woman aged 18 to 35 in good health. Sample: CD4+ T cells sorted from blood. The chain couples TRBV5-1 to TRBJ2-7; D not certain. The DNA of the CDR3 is TGCGCCAGCAGCTTACGGACGGACCGTTCGGGCGAGCAGTACTTC. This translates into CASSLRTDRSGEQYF.